A single sample is the source of the 10 T cell receptor beta chains below, sequenced in a study of blood T cell repertoires in COVID-19. Libraries were prepared by immunoSEQ multiplex PCR; TCRdb keeps only in-frame clonotypes and omits some of them. The repertoire holds some 120,000 clones, with 65% to 85% as singletons. Sequenced material: peripheral blood. These receptors were taken from a man older than 75 with active or convalescent COVID-19.

V gene TRBV19 combines with J gene TRBJ1-2; D might be TRBD1 (5 bases). In germline, CDR1 is LNHDA, CDR2 SQIVND (reference sequence). Trimming removed 2 bases at V and 7 bases at J, with 20 bases between. This CDR3 has 16 amino acids. The CDR3 is CASSIKLQGSWGGYTF. CDR3 in DNA: TGTGCCAGTAGTATAAAACTTCAGGGAAGCTGGGGTGGCTACACCTTC.

J is TRBJ2-7 and V is TRBV20-1, with D unclear. The germline V gene has CDR1 DFQATT and CDR2 SNEGSKA (reference sequence). V was cut by 3 bases and J by 7 bases, with 10 bases left in between. The CDR3 length is 11 residues. Here the CDR3 reads CSASDGWEQYF. CDR3 nucleotide sequence: TGCAGTGCTAGCGACGGGTGGGAGCAGTACTTC.

J is TRBJ2-1 and V is TRBV4-2; no clear D. CDR3 length equals 17 residues. V was cut by 0 bases and J by 0 bases, with 12 bases left in between. Germline-derived CDR1 and CDR2 are LGHNA and YNFKEQ. The CDR3 protein is CASSQDPAYSSYNEQFF. CDR3 bases: TGTGCCAGCAGCCAAGATCCAGCGTATAGCTCCTACAATGAGCAGTTCTTC.

V is TRBV6-4 and J is TRBJ2-1, with 8 nucleotides matching TRBD2. Germline V lookup: CDR1 MRHNA, CDR2 SNTAGT. Trimming removed 4 bases from V and 8 bases from J; junction bases left unmatched: 4. The CDR3 spans 13 residues. The CDR3 region is CASSGLGGDEQFF. DNA of the CDR3: TGTGCCAGCAGTGGACTCGGGGGGGATGAGCAGTTCTTC.

The genes are TRBV20-1 and TRBJ1-2; D call uncertain. The germline V gene has CDR1 DFQATT and CDR2 SNEGSKA (reference sequence). This CDR3 is 12 amino acids long. Trimming took 3 bases from V and 4 from J, leaving 9 bases between them. The chain's CDR3 is CSASVEAYGYTF. The DNA of the CDR3 is TGCAGTGCTAGTGTGGAGGCCTATGGCTACACCTTC.

The chain carries TRBV6-5 and TRBJ1-2; TRBD1 matches 7 bases. Trimming removed 4 bases from V and 6 bases from J; junction bases left unmatched: 11. The CDR3 loop spans 15 amino acids. Germline-derived CDR1 and CDR2 are MNHEY and SVGAGI. The CDR3, as DNA: TGTGCCAGCAGTTCTCCCACGTTGACAGGGAATGGCTACACCTTC. Its protein is CASSSPTLTGNGYTF.

V is TRBV7-2 and J is TRBJ2-2; no definite D call. The germline CDR1 and CDR2 sequences are SGHTA and FQGNSA. V was shortened by 2 bases and J by 6 bases, with 7 bases between the two germline ends. The CDR3 is made up of 13 amino acids. The CDR3 protein is CASSLIPAGELFF. The CDR3 region has the DNA TGTGCCAGCAGCTTAATTCCTGCCGGGGAGCTGTTTTTT.

This clone came up once. The chain joins TRBV19 to TRBJ2-1; possibly TRBD2 for D (6 bases). V was trimmed by 0 bases and J by 4 bases, leaving 10 bases between them. Germline V gene lookup returns CDR1 LNHDA and CDR2 SQIVND (reference sequence). The CDR3 contains 15 residues. The chain's CDR3 is CASSIEASVYNEQFF. The DNA for the CDR3 is TGTGCCAGTAGTATAGAGGCTAGCGTATACAATGAGCAGTTCTTC.

The chain has TRBV6-5 and TRBJ1-6; no definite D call. The CDR3 extends over 13 amino acids. The ends were cut back, 7 bases at V and 13 bases at J, with 17 bases in the middle. Germline values: CDR1 MNHEY, CDR2 SVGAGI. The CDR3 reads CASTFRSGGPLHF. The CDR3, as DNA: TGTGCCAGCACTTTCCGATCTGGTGGCCCCCTCCACTTT.

J is TRBJ2-7 and V is TRBV29-1; TRBD1 agrees at 7 bases. This CDR3 is 13 amino acids long. CDR1 is SQVTM and CDR2 is ANQGSEA in the germline V gene. With V trimmed by 1 base and J by 2 bases, 2 bases remained unmatched. CDR3 nucleotide sequence: TGCAGCGTTGAAGGGACAGGCCCCTACGAGCAGTACTTC. Its translation: CSVEGTGPYEQYF.